The 23 T cell receptor beta chains below were found in one sample sequenced in a study of cytomegalovirus exposure and HLA in healthy donors. The PCR made use of 60 Vbeta and 13 Jbeta primers. Sequenced by immunoSEQ multiplex PCR; TCRdb stores in-frame clones only, minus some. The sample yields more than 150,000 clones, around 80% seen once. The sequencing input was PBMCs. The origin of the receptors is a man in his late teens or twenties in good health and CMV-seronegative.

The chain carries TRBV5-1 and TRBJ2-3, with D maybe TRBD1 (5 bases). Germline V gene lookup returns CDR1 SGHRS and CDR2 YFSETQ. This CDR3 comprises 16 residues. With 1 base removed from V and 0 bases from J, the gap between germline ends came to 12 bases. CDR3: CASSLFSGLSTDTQYF. The CDR3 DNA is TGCGCCAGCAGCTTGTTTTCAGGGCTAAGCACAGATACGCAGTATTTT.

The chain links TRBV25-1 to TRBJ2-7; D gene uncertain. Per the germline V gene, CDR1 is MGHDK and CDR2 is SYGVNS. This CDR3 contains 15 residues. Trimming removed 3 bases at V and 9 bases at J, with 21 bases between. CDR3 region: CASSDSSVVGAGQYF. The CDR3 bases are TGTGCCAGCAGTGACTCTAGTGTGGTTGGAGCTGGGCAGTACTTC.

V gene TRBV5-4 combines with J gene TRBJ2-7, with 13 bases identical to TRBD2. The CDR3 is made up of 14 amino acids. Germline V gene data show CDR1 as SGHNT and CDR2 as YYREEE (reference sequence). Trimming cost V 7 bases and J 6 bases; bases outside gene matches: 7. The CDR3 region is CASSGTSGMGEQYF. CDR3 nucleotides: TGTGCCAGCTCCGGGACTAGCGGGATGGGCGAGCAGTACTTC.

This clone was found a few times. J is TRBJ2-7 and V is TRBV2; D call uncertain. The CDR3 runs 12 residues. V was shortened by 8 bases and J by 0 bases, with 8 bases between the two germline ends. Looked up from germline, CDR1 is SNHLY and CDR2 is FYNNEI. CDR3 bases: TGTGCCAGCGGCGACACCTCCTACGAGCAGTACTTC. Translation gives CASGDTSYEQYF.

This chain uses TRBV29-1 with TRBJ2-1; a weak D match, TRBD2 (5 bases). Germline V gene lookup returns CDR1 SQVTM and CDR2 ANQGSEA. The CDR3 is 13 amino acids. Trimming took 0 bases from V and 12 from J, leaving 15 bases between them. CDR3 region: CSVEDDGNPGQFF. The CDR3 bases are TGCAGCGTTGAAGATGACGGGAATCCCGGGCAGTTCTTC.

The gene calls are TRBV9 and TRBJ1-5; possible D gene TRBD1, 6 bases. V gave up 3 bases and J gave up 4 bases, with 23 bases separating them. This CDR3 has 18 residues. The V gene's germline CDR1 is SGDLS and CDR2 YYNGEE. The CDR3 sequence is CASSASHGGGGLNQPQHF. The DNA of the CDR3 is TGTGCCAGCAGCGCGAGTCACGGGGGAGGGGGGTTGAATCAGCCCCAGCATTTT.

The V call is TRBV19, the J call TRBJ2-2, with D perhaps matching TRBD2 (6 bases). The V end was cut by 5 bases, the J end by 4 bases, with 14 bases between. This CDR3 spans 15 amino acids. CDR1 is LNHDA and CDR2 is SQIVND in the germline V gene (reference sequence). CDR3 nucleotides: TGTGCCAGTAGTTTTTCGCGGGACCGCACCGGGGAGCTGTTTTTT. Residues: CASSFSRDRTGELFF.

The genes are TRBV19 and TRBJ2-7; maybe TRBD2 (5 bases). Trimming stripped 5 bases from V and 4 bases from J, with 12 bases between. This CDR3 region has 13 residues. Germline loops: CDR1 LNHDA, CDR2 SQIVND (reference sequence). Here the CDR3 DNA reads TGTGCCAGTAGTGCCGGGATCTTATACGAGCAGTACTTC. Amino acid sequence: CASSAGILYEQYF.

The chain recombines TRBV19 with TRBJ2-3; 10 bases agree with TRBD1. Germline V lookup: CDR1 LNHDA, CDR2 SQIVND (reference sequence). The CDR3 runs to 15 residues. With 5 bases clipped from V and 6 bases from J, the junction kept 8 bases outside the gene matches. The CDR3 is CASSSRGQGIDTQYF. Written as DNA, the CDR3 is TGTGCCAGTAGTTCCCGGGGACAGGGGATTGATACGCAGTATTTT.

The gene calls are TRBV29-1 and TRBJ1-1; TRBD1 is a possible D gene (6 bases). This CDR3 is 10 amino acids long. The germline V gene has CDR1 SQVTM and CDR2 ANQGSEA. V dropped 7 bases and J dropped 6 bases, with 9 bases sitting between them. CDR3 DNA sequence: TGCAGCGCTAGGACAGCTGAAGCTTTCTTT. Its protein product is CSARTAEAFF.

The V and J genes are TRBV15 and TRBJ1-6, with TRBD1 matching over 9 bases. Germline-derived CDR1 and CDR2 are LNHNV and YYDKDF (reference sequence). Trimming removed 3 bases from V and 7 bases from J; junction bases left unmatched: 7. The CDR3 runs 16 residues. The CDR3, as DNA: TGTGCCACCAGCAGGATGGGGGGACAGGGAAATTCACCCCTCCACTTT. Residues: CATSRMGGQGNSPLHF.

The chain employs TRBV7-8 and TRBJ1-4; D is perhaps TRBD1 (5 bases). The CDR3 covers 16 residues. With 3 bases removed from V and 0 bases from J, the gap between germline ends came to 11 bases. Germline V gene data show CDR1 as SGHVS and CDR2 as FQNEAQ. DNA of the CDR3: TGTGCCAGCAGCTTGGAGGGGCTCCCAACTAATGAAAAACTGTTTTTT. It codes for CASSLEGLPTNEKLFF.

The rearrangement uses TRBV27 and TRBJ1-1; 7 positions match TRBD1. Germline V gene sequence: CDR1 MNHEY, CDR2 SMNVEV (reference sequence). CDR3 size: 14 residues. V dropped 6 bases and J dropped 0; count of bases not matched to a gene: 4. The CDR3 region has the DNA TGTGCCAGCAGCACCGGGACAGTGAACACTGAAGCTTTCTTT. Protein: CASSTGTVNTEAFF.

Only a few counts were recorded for this clone. The chain joins TRBV4-2 to TRBJ2-3; the match to TRBD2 covers 8 bases. With V trimmed by 1 base and J by 1 base, 13 bases remained unmatched. Germline CDR1 is LGHNA and CDR2 is YNFKEQ. This CDR3 has 19 amino acids. The CDR3 loop reads CASSQVGGPGGAGTDTQYF. In DNA form, the CDR3 reads TGTGCCAGCAGCCAAGTGGGGGGACCCGGGGGGGCCGGCACAGATACGCAGTATTTT.

This clone was seen a few times. V usage is TRBV6-6 and J usage is TRBJ1-2, with a weak D call TRBD1 (5 bases). V shed 0 bases and J shed 2 bases, with 13 bases lying between them. The CDR3 extends over 16 amino acids. Per the germline V gene, CDR1 is MNHNY and CDR2 is SVGAGI (reference sequence). CDR3 loop: CASSYSIRGGNYGYTF. The CDR3 DNA sequence: TGTGCCAGCAGTTACTCGATTCGTGGGGGGAACTATGGCTACACCTTC.

This chain uses TRBV11-2 with TRBJ2-3; 7 nucleotides agree with TRBD1. CDR1 is SGHAT, CDR2 FQNNGV, per germline. J was trimmed by 12 bases and V by 3 bases; bases with no gene match: 15. This CDR3 is built from 15 residues. The CDR3 region is CASSLGQTGSLYQYF. The DNA of the CDR3 is TGTGCCAGCAGCTTGGGACAGACAGGGTCCCTCTATCAGTATTTT.

Of note for this clone: Within the sample, other DNA sequences also encode this same CDR3. The chain carries TRBV5-1 and TRBJ2-5, with 10 bases that match TRBD2. The CDR3 totals 16 residues. Trimming took 4 bases from V and 5 from J; bases not matched to a gene: 11. The germline V gene encodes CDR1 SGHRS and CDR2 YFSETQ. Here the CDR3 reads CASSLIPSGRPETQYF. The CDR3 DNA is TGCGCCAGCAGCCTAATCCCTAGCGGGAGACCGGAGACCCAGTACTTC.

V usage is TRBV9 and J usage is TRBJ2-5; 9 bases fit TRBD2. Germline V gene lookup returns CDR1 SGDLS and CDR2 YYNGEE. The CDR3 extends over 14 amino acids. The trim removed 2 bases at V and 4 bases at J, leaving 3 bases unmatched. The CDR3 nucleotides read TGTGCCAGCAGCGTTAGCGGGAGTTCAGAGACCCAGTACTTC. It encodes CASSVSGSSETQYF.

V gene TRBV6-5 combines with J gene TRBJ2-3, with 10 positions matching TRBD2. CDR1 is MNHEY, CDR2 SVGAGI, per germline. CDR3 size: 15 residues. The V gene end was trimmed by 0 bases and the J gene end by 3 bases; junction bases not matched to a gene: 0. The CDR3 loop is CASSYSSGRTDTQYF. In DNA, the CDR3 is TGTGCCAGCAGTTACTCTAGCGGGAGGACAGATACGCAGTATTTT.

This chain uses TRBV7-2 with TRBJ2-5, with 8 bases identical to TRBD2. The closer fit of TRBJ2-7 to the DNA end suggests the J call may be wrong. CDR3 length: 15 residues. The germline CDR1 and CDR2 sequences are SGHTA and FQGNSA. This chain's CDR3 is CASSLAPGGRYEQYF. The CDR3 DNA reads TGTGCCAGCAGCTTAGCGCCGGGGGGGCGTTACGAGCAGTACTTC.

The chain carries TRBV7-2 and TRBJ2-3, with 11 bases identical to TRBD1. Trimming took 4 bases from V and 3 from J; bases not matched to a gene: 6. The germline V gene has CDR1 SGHTA and CDR2 FQGNSA. CDR3 length equals 16 residues. The CDR3: CASSSRTGGITDTQYF. CDR3 sequence (DNA): TGTGCCAGCAGCTCCCGGACAGGGGGCATAACAGATACGCAGTATTTT. Based on the CDR3 plus reference TRBV7-2 and TRBJ2-3, the full variable domain is GAGVSQSPSNKVTEKGKDVELRCDPISGHTALYWYRQSLGQGLEFLIYFQGNSAPDKSGLPSDRFSAERTGGSVSTLTIQRTQQEDSAVYLCASSSRTGGITDTQYFGPGTRLTVL.

The CDR3, as DNA: TGTGCCAGCAGCTTAGGTGGCGGAGGTACCCGCACAGATACGCAGTATTTT. Translated: CASSLGGGGTRTDTQYF. The rearrangement joins TRBV7-2 to TRBJ2-3; the D gene is possibly TRBD2 (5 bases). Germline loops: CDR1 SGHTA, CDR2 FQGNSA. V lost 1 base, J lost 1 base, and 15 bases lay in between. CDR3 length equals 17 residues. Full variable domain (missing parts from reference TRBV7-2 and TRBJ2-3): GAGVSQSPSNKVTEKGKDVELRCDPISGHTALYWYRQSLGQGLEFLIYFQGNSAPDKSGLPSDRFSAERTGGSVSTLTIQRTQQEDSAVYLCASSLGGGGTRTDTQYFGPGTRLTVL.

The rearrangement links TRBV29-1 to TRBJ2-1; 8 bases are a match to TRBD2. CDR1 is SQVTM, CDR2 ANQGSEA, per germline. The V and J ends lost 3 bases and 6 bases, in that order; junction bases with no gene match: 7. The CDR3 contains 14 residues. This CDR3 reads CSVEGGLARNEQFF. CDR3 DNA: TGCAGCGTTGAGGGTGGACTAGCCCGCAATGAGCAGTTCTTC.